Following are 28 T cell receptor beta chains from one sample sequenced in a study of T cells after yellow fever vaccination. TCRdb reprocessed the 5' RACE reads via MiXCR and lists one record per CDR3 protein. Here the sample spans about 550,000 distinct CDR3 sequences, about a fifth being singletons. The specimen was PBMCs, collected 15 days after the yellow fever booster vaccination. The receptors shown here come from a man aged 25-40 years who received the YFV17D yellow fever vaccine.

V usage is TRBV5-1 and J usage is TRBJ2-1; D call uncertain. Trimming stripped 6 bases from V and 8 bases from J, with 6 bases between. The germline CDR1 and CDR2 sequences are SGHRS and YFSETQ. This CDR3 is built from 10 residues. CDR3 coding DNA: TGCGCCAGCATAATGCATGAGCAGTTCTTC. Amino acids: CASIMHEQFF.

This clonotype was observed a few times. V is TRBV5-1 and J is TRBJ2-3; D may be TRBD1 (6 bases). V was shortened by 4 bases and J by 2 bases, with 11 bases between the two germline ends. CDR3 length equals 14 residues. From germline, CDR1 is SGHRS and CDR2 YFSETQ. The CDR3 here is CASSPGQHTDTQYF. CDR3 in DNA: TGCGCCAGCAGCCCCGGACAGCACACAGATACGCAGTATTTT.

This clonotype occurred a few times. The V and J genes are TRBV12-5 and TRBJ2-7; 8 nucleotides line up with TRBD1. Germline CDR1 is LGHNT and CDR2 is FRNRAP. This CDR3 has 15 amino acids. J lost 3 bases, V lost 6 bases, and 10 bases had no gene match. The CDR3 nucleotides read TGTGCTAGTGGCTCGGACAGGGCCATAAGCTACGAGCAGTACTTC. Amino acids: CASGSDRAISYEQYF.

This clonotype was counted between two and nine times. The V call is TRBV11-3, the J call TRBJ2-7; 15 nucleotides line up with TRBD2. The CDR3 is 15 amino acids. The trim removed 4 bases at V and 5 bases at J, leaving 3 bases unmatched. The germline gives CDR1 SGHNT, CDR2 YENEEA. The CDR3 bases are TGTGCCAGCAGCTCGGGACTAGCGGGAGGAAACGAGCAGTACTTC. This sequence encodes CASSSGLAGGNEQYF.

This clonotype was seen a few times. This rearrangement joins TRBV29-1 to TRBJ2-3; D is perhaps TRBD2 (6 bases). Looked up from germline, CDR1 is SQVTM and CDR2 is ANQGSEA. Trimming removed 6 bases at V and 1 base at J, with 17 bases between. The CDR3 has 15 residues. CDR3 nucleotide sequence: TGCAGCGTCATCCAGGGACTCTTACGCACAGATACGCAGTATTTT. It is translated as CSVIQGLLRTDTQYF.

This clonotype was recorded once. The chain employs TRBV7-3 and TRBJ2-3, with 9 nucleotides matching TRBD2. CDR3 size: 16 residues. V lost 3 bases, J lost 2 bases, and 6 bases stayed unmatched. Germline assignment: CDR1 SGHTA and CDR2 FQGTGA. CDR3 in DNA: TGTGCCAGCAGCTTTACCGGGACTAGCTACACAGATACGCAGTATTTT. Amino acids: CASSFTGTSYTDTQYF.

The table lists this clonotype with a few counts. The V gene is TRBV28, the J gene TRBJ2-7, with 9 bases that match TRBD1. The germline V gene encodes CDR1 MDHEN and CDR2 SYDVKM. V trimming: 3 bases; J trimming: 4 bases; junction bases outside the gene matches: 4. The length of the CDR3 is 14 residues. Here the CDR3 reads CASSLGTGQYEQYF. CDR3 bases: TGTGCCAGCAGTTTGGGGACAGGGCAGTACGAGCAGTACTTC.

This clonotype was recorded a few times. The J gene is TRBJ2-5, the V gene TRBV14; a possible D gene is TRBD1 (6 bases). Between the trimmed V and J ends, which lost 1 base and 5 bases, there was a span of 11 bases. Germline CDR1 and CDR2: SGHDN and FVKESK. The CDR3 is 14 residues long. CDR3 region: CASSQARDIETQYF. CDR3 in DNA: TGTGCCAGCAGCCAAGCCCGGGACATTGAGACCCAGTACTTC. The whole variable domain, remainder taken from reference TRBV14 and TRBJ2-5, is EAGVTQFPSHSVIEKGQTVTLRCDPISGHDNLYWYRRVMGKEIKFLLHFVKESKQDESGMPNNRFLAERTGGTYSTLKVQPAELEDSGVYFCASSQARDIETQYFGPGTRLLVL.

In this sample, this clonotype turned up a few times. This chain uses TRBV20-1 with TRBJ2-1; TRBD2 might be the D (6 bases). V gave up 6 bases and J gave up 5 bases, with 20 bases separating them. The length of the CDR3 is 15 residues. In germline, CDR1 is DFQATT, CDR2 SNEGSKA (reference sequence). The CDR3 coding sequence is TGCAGTGCGAGTCCCGATGGGGGGTGGGACAATGAGCAGTTCTTC. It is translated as CSASPDGGWDNEQFF.

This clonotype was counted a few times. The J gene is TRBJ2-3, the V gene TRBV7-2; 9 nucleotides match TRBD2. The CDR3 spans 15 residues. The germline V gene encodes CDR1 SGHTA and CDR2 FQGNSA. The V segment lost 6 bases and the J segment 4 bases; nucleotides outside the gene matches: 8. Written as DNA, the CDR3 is TGTGCCAGCAGTTTTTTAGCGGGAGTGGCAGATACGCAGTATTTT. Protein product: CASSFLAGVADTQYF.

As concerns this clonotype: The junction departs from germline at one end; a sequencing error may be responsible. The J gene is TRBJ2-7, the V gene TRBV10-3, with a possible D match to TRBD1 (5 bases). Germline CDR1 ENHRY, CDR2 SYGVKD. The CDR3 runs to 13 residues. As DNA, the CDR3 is TGTGCCAACAGTAAGACAGAAGAGGACGAGCAGTACTTC. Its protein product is CANSKTEEDEQYF.

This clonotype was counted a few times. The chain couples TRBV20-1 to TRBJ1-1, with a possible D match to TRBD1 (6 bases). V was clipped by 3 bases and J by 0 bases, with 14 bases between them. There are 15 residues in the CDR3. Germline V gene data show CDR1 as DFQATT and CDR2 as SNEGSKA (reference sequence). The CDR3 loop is CSASLWGAMNTEAFF. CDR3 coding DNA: TGCAGTGCTAGTCTCTGGGGGGCGATGAACACTGAAGCTTTCTTT.

The CDR3 region has the DNA TGCGCCAGCGGCCGAGCACGAAGTGAGCAGTTCTTC. It is translated as CASGRARSEQFF. V is TRBV4-1 and J is TRBJ2-1; D ambiguous. V lost 8 bases to trimming and J lost 9 bases, with 14 bases between them. CDR1 is MGHRA, CDR2 YSYEKL, per germline. CDR3 size: 12 residues.

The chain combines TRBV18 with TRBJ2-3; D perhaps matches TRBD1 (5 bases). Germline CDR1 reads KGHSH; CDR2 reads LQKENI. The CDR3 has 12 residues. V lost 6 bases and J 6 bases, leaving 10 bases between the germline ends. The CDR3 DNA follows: TGTGCCAGCTCGTTACAGGTTGATACGCAGTATTTT. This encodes CASSLQVDTQYF.

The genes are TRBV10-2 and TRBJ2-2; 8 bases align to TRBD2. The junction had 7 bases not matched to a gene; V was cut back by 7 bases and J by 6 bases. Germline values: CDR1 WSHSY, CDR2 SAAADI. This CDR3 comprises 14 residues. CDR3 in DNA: TGCGCCAGCAACCAAGCGGGAGTTTCCGGGGAGCTGTTTTTT. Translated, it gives CASNQAGVSGELFF.

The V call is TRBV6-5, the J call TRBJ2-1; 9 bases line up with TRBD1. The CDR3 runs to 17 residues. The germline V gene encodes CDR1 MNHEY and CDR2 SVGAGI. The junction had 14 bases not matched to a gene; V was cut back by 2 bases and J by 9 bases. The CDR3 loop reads CASSYIRQGDGRGEQFF. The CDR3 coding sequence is TGTGCCAGCAGTTACATTAGACAGGGGGATGGTCGGGGTGAGCAGTTCTTC.

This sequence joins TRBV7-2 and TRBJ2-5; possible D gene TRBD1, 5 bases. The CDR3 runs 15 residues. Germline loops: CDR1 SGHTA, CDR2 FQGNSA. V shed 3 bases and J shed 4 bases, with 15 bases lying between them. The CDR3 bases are TGTGCCAGCAGCTTGTGGCAGGGAATAGGAGAGACCCAGTACTTC. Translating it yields CASSLWQGIGETQYF.

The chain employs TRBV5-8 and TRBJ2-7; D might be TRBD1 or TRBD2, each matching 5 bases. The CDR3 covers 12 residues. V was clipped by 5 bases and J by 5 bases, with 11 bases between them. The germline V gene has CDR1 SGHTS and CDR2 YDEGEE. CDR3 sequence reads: CASRGLGDEQYF. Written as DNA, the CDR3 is TGTGCCAGCAGGGGGCTCGGGGACGAGCAGTACTTC. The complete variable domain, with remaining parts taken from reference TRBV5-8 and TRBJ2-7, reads EAGVTQSPTHLIKTRGQQATLRCSPISGHTSVYWYQQALGLGLQFLLWYDEGEERNRGNFPPRFSGRQFPNYSSELNVNALELEDSALYLCASRGLGDEQYFGPGTRLTVT.

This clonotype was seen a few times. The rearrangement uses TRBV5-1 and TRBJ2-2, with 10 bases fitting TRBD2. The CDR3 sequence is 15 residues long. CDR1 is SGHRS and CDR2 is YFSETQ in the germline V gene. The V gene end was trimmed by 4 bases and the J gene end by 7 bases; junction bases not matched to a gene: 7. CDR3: CASSHTSGTGGELFF. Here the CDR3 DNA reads TGCGCCAGCAGCCACACTAGCGGGACCGGCGGGGAGCTGTTTTTT. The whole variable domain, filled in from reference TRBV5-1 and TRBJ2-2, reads KAGVTQTPRYLIKTRGQQVTLSCSPISGHRSVSWYQQTPGQGLQFLFEYFSETQRNKGNFPGRFSGRQFSNSRSEMNVSTLELGDSALYLCASSHTSGTGGELFFGEGSRLTVL.

DNA of the CDR3: TGTGCCAGCAGCCGCCGACCGGGACAGAACACTGAAGCTTTCTTT. Translating gives CASSRRPGQNTEAFF. The rearrangement uses TRBV5-6 and TRBJ1-1, with D perhaps matching TRBD1 (6 bases). This CDR3 region has 15 residues. V shed 4 bases and J shed 1 base, with 14 bases lying between them. The germline gives CDR1 SGHDT, CDR2 YYEEEE.

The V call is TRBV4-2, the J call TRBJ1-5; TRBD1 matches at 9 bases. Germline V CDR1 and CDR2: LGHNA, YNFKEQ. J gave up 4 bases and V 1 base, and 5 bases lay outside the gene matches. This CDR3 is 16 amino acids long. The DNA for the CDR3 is TGTGCCAGCAGCCAAGTTTACAGGGGGCCTAATCAGCCCCAGCATTTT. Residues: CASSQVYRGPNQPQHF.

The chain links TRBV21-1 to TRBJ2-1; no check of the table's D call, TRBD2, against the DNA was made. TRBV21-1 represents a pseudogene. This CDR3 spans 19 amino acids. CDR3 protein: CASSKRPSGRAPHPNEQFF. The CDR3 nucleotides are TGTGCCAGCAGCAAAAGGCCTAGCGGGAGGGCCCCCCACCCCAATGAGCAGTTCTTC.

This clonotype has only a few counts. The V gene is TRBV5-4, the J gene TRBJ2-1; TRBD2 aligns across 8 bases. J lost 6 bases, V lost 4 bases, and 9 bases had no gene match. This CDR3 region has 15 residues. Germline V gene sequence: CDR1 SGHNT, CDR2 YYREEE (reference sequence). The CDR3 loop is CASSPGLALPNEQFF. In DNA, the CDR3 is TGTGCCAGCAGCCCAGGACTAGCCTTACCCAATGAGCAGTTCTTC.

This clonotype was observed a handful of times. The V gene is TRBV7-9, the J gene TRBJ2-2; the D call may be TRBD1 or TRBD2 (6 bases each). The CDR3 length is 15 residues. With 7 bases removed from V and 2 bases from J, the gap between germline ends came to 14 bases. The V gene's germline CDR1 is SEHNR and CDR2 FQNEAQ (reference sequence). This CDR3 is CASIGGLLNTGELFF. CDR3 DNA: TGTGCCAGCATAGGGGGACTTCTCAACACCGGGGAGCTGTTTTTT.

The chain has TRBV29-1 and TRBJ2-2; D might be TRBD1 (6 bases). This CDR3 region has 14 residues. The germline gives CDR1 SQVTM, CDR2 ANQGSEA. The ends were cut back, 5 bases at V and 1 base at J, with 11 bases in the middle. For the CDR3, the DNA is TGCAGCGTTTCATACAGGGTGAACACCGGGGAGCTGTTTTTT. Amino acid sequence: CSVSYRVNTGELFF.

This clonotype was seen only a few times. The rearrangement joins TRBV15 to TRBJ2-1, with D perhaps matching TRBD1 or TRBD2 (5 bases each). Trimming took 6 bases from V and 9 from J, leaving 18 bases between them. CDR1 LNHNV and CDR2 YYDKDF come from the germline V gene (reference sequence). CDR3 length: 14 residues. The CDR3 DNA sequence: TGTGCCACCAGAGACACATACCGGGACCGTGAGCAGTTCTTC. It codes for CATRDTYRDREQFF.

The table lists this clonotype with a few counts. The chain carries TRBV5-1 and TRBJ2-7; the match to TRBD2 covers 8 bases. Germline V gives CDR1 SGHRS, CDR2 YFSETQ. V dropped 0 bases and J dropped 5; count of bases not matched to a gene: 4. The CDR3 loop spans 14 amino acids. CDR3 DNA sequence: TGCGCCAGCAGCTTGGTGGTGACTAGCGACGAGCAGTACTTC. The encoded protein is CASSLVVTSDEQYF.

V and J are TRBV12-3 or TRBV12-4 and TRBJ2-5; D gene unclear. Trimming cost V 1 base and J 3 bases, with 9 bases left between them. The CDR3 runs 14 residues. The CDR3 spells CASSLELGEETQYF. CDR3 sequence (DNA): TGTGCCAGCAGTTTAGAGCTCGGAGAAGAGACCCAGTACTTC.